The T cell receptor (beta chain) under discussion was sequenced for a study of blood T cell repertoires in COVID-19. This clone was detected once. TCRdb's table, derived via immunoSEQ multiplex PCR, lists solely in-frame clones and lacks some. The sample lists roughly 200,000 clones; 80% to 90% were seen once. V lost 4 bases and J lost 5; bases outside the gene matches: 9. Germline V lookup: CDR1 SGHVS, CDR2 FQNEAQ. The CDR3 is made up of 17 amino acids. The rearrangement uses TRBV7-8 and TRBJ2-5; TRBD2 agrees at 14 bases. The sequence came from a man aged 30 to 39 who had recovered from COVID-19. The sequencing input was PBMCs or T cells enriched from blood (not recorded which). The CDR3 nucleotides are TGTGCCAGCAGCTCCTACCGACTAGCGGGAGGGAGGGAGACCCAGTACTTC. As protein: CASSSYRLAGGRETQYF.